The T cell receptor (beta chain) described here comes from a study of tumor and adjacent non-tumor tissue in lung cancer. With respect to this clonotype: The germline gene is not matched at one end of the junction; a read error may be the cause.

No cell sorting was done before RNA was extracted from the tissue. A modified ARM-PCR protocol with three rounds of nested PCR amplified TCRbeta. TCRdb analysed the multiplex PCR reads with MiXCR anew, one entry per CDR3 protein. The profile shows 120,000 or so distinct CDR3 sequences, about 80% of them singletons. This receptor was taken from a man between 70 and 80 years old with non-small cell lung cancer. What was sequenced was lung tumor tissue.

The CDR3 loop reads CANSFGRGSVQFF. The CDR3 DNA reads as TGTGCCAACAGTTTCGGCAGGGGGAGTGTGCAGTTCTTC. The chain joins TRBV12-3 or TRBV12-4 to TRBJ2-1; 7 bases are shared with TRBD1. The CDR3 length is 13 residues.